This T cell receptor (beta chain) was recovered during a study of T cells in Graves' hyperthyroidism and ophthalmopathy. The sample holds many counts of this clonotype. There were TCR beta CDR3 regions amplified from RNA transcripts. HTBI primers drove first-round RT-PCR of the TCR CDR3. TCRdb re-called the multiplex PCR reads through MiXCR, storing one row per CDR3 protein. The sample lists 500,000 to 750,000 distinct CDR3 sequences, 35% to 55% occurring once. This receptor was obtained from a young woman with Graves' hyperthyroidism. The sample comprised peripheral blood or thyroid tissue (not recorded which).

CDR3 residues: CASSLAGTGGTEQYF. The CDR3 DNA reads as TGCGCCAGCAGCTTGGCCGGGACAGGGGGCACCGAGCAGTACTTC. The gene calls are TRBV5-1 and TRBJ2-7, with TRBD1 matching 12 bases. There are 15 residues in the CDR3. The germline CDR1 and CDR2 sequences are SGHRS and YFSETQ. The junction had 4 bases not matched to a gene; V was cut back by 0 bases and J by 6 bases.